This TCR beta chain is from a study of blood T cell repertoires in COVID-19. The CDR3 runs to 11 residues. The ends were cut back, 7 bases at V and 2 bases at J, with 4 bases in the middle. Sequenced by immunoSEQ multiplex PCR; TCRdb stores in-frame clones only, minus some. The sample yields about 230,000 clones, over 75% seen once. This chain connects TRBV12-3 or TRBV12-4 to TRBJ2-3; D is unresolved. The sequenced sample consisted of peripheral blood. This sequence was found in a man aged 50 or older with COVID-19, enrolled during active disease. The CDR3 sequence: CASTYTDTQYF. The CDR3 DNA reads TGTGCCAGCACTTACACAGATACGCAGTATTTT.